The sequence of this TCR beta chain was determined in a study of tissue T cells after allogeneic stem cell transplantation (dated by TCRdb to between 2021 and 2023). For the study in its entirety: Using research autopsies of patients with and without GVHD, plus mouse models of GVHD, the study profiled TCR beta repertoires across many tissues. On the human side, the study was prospective and observational, with no blinding or randomization.

The full study reports these points: The patient cohort was small and clinically heterogeneous, and sampling depth was acknowledged as a limitation. Only a few T cell clones appeared in more than one patient, yet motif-based clustering showed tissue-specific repertoire signatures that were shared between patients. The study did not determine which tissue TCRs were alloreactive or antigen-specific, and some clones might have been persisting host cells. In both patients and mice, T cells from blood and spleen picked up only a limited part of the TCR repertoire that was detected in tissues. Within patients, how anatomically similar tissues were was a major factor shaping TCR repertoire composition, regardless of disease or transplant status.

With regard to this clone: Its specific antigen is unknown. Here, both gene names and germline sequences come from the mouse. The sequence runs out 1 residue before the end of the CDR3; the remainder is reconstructed from the germline J gene.

Receptor amplification or capture employed the immunoSEQ multiplex PCR assay. TCRbeta CDR3 sequencing was performed at survey depth by Adaptive Biotechnologies, and CDR3 sequences, V/J genes, productive frequency and template counts were reported. Amplification of TCR beta CDR3 regions started from genomic DNA instead of RNA. As for the authors' bioinformatics: Jensen-Shannon divergence was used to quantify pairwise repertoire overlap between tissues, with a value of 1 meaning complete divergence and a value of 0 meaning identical repertoires. Tissues were clustered by single-linkage agglomerative hierarchical clustering of pairwise JSD values and displayed as dendrograms. GLIPH2 was run on all patient samples with simulation_depth 1000, kmer_min_depth 3, cdr3_length_cutoff 8, keeping groups with more than two unique CDR3s. A standardized tissue-overlap score was calculated by extrapolating Jaccard GLIPH-group overlap across patients to a standard repertoire size of 1000 clones. Linear mixed-effect models, with tissue included as a fixed effect and individual included as a random effect, were used to assess associations of diversity with clinical or experimental variables. TCRdb carries this immuneACCESS record with in-frame sequences only. Its versions omit some clonotypes, under half of them owing to an unresolved V gene in the studies checked, with the rest unexplained. That table is the source of V, J and clone size, and D and trimming were worked out from the DNA. In all, the sample holds tens of thousands of clones, and approximately 70% of those were seen once. The leading ten clones occupy about 0.55% of the sample.

V is pared back by 0 bases and J by 3 bases, with 11 bases lying between the germline termini. The CDR3 has 15 amino acids, counting the end cysteine and phenylalanine. Part of the CDR3 DNA is given, 42 bases translated from base 1. The germline V gene sets CDR1 to NNHDY and CDR2 to SYVADS. This sequence originates from a pool of C57BL/6 mice in good health. The chain was built from TRBV13-3 and TRBJ2-4, and perhaps TRBD1 as D gene, on 5 matching bases. Material for sequencing was sorted cells pooled from one or two spleens. The CDR3 sequence is CASSDAGRGQNTLYF. CDR3 bases read: TGTGCCAGCAGTGATGCAGGGAGGGGACAAAACACCTTGTAC.